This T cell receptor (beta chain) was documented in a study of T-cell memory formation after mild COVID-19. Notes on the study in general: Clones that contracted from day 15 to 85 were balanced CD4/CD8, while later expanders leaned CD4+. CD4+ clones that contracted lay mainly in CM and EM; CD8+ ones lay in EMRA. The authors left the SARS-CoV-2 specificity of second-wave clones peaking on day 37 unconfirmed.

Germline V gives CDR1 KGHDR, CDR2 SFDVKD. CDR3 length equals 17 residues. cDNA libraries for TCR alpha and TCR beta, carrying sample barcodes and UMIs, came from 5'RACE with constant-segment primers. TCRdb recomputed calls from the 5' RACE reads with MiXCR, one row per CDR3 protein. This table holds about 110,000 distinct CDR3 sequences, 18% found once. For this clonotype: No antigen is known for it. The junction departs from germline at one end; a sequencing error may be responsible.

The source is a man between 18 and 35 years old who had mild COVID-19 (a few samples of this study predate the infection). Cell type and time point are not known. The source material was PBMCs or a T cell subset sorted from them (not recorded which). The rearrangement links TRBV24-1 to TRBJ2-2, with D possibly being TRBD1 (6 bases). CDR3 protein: CASSDPQGRGNTGELFF. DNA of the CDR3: TGTGCCTCCAGTGATCCACAGGGTAGGGGGAACACCGGGGAGCTGTTTTTT.